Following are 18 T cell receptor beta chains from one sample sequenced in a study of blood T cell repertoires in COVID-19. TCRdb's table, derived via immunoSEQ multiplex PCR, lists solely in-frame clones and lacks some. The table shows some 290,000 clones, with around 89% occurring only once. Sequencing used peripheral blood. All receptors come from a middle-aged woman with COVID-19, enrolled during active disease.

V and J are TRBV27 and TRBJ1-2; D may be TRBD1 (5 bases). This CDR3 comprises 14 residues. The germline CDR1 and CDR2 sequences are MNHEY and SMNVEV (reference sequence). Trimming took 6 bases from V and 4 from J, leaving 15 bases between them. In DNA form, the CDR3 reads TGTGCCAGCAGCCTGGGGGGTGCGGGCTATGGCTACACCTTC. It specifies CASSLGGAGYGYTF.

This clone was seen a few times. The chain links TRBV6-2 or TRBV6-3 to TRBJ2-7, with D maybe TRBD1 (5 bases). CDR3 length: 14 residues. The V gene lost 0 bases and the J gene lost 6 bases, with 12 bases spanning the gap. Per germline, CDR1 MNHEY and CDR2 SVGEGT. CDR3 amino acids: CASSYSTQGLEQYF. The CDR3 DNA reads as TGTGCCAGCAGTTACTCGACGCAGGGTCTCGAGCAGTACTTC.

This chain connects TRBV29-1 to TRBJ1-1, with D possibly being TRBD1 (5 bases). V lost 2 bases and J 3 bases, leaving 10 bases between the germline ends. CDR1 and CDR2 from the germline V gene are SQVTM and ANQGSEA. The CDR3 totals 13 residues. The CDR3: CSVEKGMDTEAFF. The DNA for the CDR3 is TGCAGCGTTGAAAAGGGGATGGACACTGAAGCTTTCTTT.

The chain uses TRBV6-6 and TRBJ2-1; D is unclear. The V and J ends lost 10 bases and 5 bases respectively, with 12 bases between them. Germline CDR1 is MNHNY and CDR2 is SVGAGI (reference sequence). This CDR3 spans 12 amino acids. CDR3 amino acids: CATESHHNEQFF. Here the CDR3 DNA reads TGTGCCACCGAGTCCCACCACAATGAGCAGTTCTTC.

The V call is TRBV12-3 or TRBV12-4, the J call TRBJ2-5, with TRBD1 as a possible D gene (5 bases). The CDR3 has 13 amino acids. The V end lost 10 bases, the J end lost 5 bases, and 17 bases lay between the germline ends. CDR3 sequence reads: CATVARVEETQYF. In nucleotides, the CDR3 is TGTGCCACCGTGGCCAGGGTCGAGGAGACCCAGTACTTC.

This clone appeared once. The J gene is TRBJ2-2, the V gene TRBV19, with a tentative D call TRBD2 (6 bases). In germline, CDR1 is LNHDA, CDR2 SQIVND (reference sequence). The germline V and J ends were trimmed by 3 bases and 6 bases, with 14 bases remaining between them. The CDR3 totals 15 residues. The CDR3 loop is CASSIGTPGPGELFF. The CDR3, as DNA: TGTGCCAGTAGTATCGGGACTCCCGGCCCCGGGGAGCTGTTTTTT.

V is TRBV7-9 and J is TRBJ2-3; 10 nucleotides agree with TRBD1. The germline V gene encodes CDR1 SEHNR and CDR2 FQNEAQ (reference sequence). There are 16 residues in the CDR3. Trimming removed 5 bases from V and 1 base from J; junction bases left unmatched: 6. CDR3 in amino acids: CASSVTGGGGTDTQYF. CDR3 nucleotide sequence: TGTGCCAGCAGCGTGACAGGGGGCGGGGGCACAGATACGCAGTATTTT.

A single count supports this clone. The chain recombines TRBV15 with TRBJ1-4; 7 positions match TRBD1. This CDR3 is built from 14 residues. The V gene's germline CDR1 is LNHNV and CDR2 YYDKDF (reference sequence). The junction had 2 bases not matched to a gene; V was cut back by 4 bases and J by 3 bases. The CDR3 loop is CATSKGTANEKLFF. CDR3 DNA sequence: TGTGCCACCAGCAAAGGGACAGCTAATGAAAAACTGTTTTTT.

The CDR3 DNA is TGTGCCACCAGCAGAGATTTCCAGGGGGCTGTGGGGACAGATACGCAGTATTTT. This translates into CATSRDFQGAVGTDTQYF. This chain links TRBV15 with TRBJ2-3, with 8 bases fitting TRBD1. V gave up 0 bases and J gave up 3 bases; unmatched junction bases: 11. In germline, CDR1 is LNHNV, CDR2 YYDKDF (reference sequence). The CDR3 is made up of 18 amino acids.

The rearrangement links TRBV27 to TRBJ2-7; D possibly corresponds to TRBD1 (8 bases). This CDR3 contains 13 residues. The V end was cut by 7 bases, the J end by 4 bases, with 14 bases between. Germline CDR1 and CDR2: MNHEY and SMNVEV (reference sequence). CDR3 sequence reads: CASKQGGGYEQYF. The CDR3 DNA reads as TGTGCCAGCAAACAGGGGGGGGGTTACGAGCAGTACTTC.

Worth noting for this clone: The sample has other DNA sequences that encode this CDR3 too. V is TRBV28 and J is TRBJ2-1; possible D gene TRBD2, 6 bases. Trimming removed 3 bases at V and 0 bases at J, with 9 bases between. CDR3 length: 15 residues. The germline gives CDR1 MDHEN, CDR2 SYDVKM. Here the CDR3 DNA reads TGTGCCAGCAGTTTCGGGGGATCCTCCTACAATGAGCAGTTCTTC. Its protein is CASSFGGSSYNEQFF. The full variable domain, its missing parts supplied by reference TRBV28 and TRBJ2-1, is DVKVTQSSRYLVKRTGEKVFLECVQDMDHENMFWYRQDPGLGLRLIYFSYDVKMKEKGDIPEGYSVSREKKERFSLILESASTNQTSMYLCASSFGGSSYNEQFFGPGTRLTVL.

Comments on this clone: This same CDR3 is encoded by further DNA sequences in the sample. CDR3 residues: CASSQDTSSGNTIYF. In DNA, the CDR3 is TGCGCCAGCAGCCAAGATACGAGCTCTGGAAACACCATATATTTT. The rearrangement joins TRBV4-3 to TRBJ1-3; D is uncertain. Germline CDR1 and CDR2: LGHNA and YSLEER. Trimming stripped 0 bases from V and 0 bases from J, with 6 bases between. This CDR3 is 15 amino acids long.

The CDR3 DNA reads as TGTGCCAGCAGCCCCCCGGGCGGGGTCGGCGGCTACACCTTC. It is translated as CASSPPGGVGGYTF. This chain joins TRBV7-2 and TRBJ1-2, with D unclear. V was shortened by 5 bases and J by 8 bases, with 18 bases between the two germline ends. CDR3 length equals 14 residues. The V gene's germline CDR1 is SGHTA and CDR2 FQGNSA.

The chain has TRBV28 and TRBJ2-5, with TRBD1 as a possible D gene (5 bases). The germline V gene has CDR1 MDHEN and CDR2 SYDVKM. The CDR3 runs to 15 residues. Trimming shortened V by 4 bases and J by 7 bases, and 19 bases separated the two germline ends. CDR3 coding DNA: TGTGCCAGCAGTTCTCAAGGGGCCGGCTCCAGGACCCAGTACTTC. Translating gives CASSSQGAGSRTQYF.

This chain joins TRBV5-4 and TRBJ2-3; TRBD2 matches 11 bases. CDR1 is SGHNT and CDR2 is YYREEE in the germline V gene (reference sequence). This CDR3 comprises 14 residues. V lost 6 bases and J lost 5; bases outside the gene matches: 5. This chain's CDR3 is CASIVSGGGDTQYF. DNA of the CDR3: TGTGCCAGCATCGTTAGCGGGGGGGGAGATACGCAGTATTTT.

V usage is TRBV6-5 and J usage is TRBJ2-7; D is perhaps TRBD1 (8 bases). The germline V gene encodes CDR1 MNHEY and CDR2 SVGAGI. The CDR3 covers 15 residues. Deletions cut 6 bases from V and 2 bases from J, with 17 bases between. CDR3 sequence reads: CASSLTGGGTYEQYF. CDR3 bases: TGTGCCAGCAGCCTAACAGGGGGGGGAACCTACGAGCAGTACTTC.

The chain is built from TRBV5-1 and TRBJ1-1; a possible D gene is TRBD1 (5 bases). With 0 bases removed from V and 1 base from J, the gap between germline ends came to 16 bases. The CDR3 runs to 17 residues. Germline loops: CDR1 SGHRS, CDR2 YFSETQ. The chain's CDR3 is CASSLGAGTPPNTEAFF. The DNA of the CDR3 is TGCGCCAGCAGCTTGGGAGCAGGGACTCCACCGAACACTGAAGCTTTCTTT.

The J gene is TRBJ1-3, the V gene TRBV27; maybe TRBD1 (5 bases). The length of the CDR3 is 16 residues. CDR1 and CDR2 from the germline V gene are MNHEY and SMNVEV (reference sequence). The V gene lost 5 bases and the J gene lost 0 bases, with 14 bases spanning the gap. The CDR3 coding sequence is TGTGCCAGCAGTCGCCTCGGGGGGAGCTCTGGAAACACCATATATTTT. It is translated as CASSRLGGSSGNTIYF.